The rows below give T cell receptor beta chains drawn from one sample of a study of cytomegalovirus exposure and HLA in healthy donors. The method was immunoSEQ multiplex PCR; TCRdb's version includes in-frame clones alone and lacks a portion of them. The table records about 130,000 clones, 81% of them present only once. Sequences were obtained from PBMCs. Receptors originate from a man between 18 and 35 years old in good health and CMV-seropositive. Both conserved end residues are part of each CDR3. Each record gives: J gene, clone size, D gene, V gene, CDR3 protein, CDR3 DNA. A D gene is named only where the DNA matches it firmly. Rows give clone size only sometimes, using once, few, many, or a class for an expanded clone.

J: TRBJ1-5
size: -
D: TRBD1
V: TRBV7-2
CDR3: CASSLDDRVNRPQHF
DNA: TGTGCCAGCAGCTTGGACGACAGGGTTAATCGGCCCCAGCATTTT

J: TRBJ1-1
size: once
D: -
V: TRBV29-1
CDR3: CSVEDRRRNTEAFF
DNA: TGCAGCGTTGAAGATCGACGGAGGAACACTGAAGCTTTCTTT

J: TRBJ2-3
size: -
D: -
V: TRBV7-9
CDR3: CASSSNIQADTQYF
DNA: TGTGCCAGCAGCTCAAACATACAGGCAGATACGCAGTATTTT

J: TRBJ1-6
size: -
D: -
V: TRBV7-6
CDR3: CASSLGRINSPLHF
DNA: TGTGCCAGCAGCTTAGGCAGGATTAATTCACCCCTCCACTTT

J: TRBJ2-7
size: -
D: -
V: TRBV29-1
CDR3: CSGGQRTYEQYF
DNA: TGCAGCGGAGGACAGAGGACTTACGAGCAGTACTTC

J: TRBJ1-2
size: -
D: -
V: TRBV2
CDR3: CASRVDYGYTF
DNA: TGTGCCAGCCGGGTTGACTATGGCTACACCTTC

J: TRBJ2-1
size: -
D: -
V: TRBV19
CDR3: CASSSSPGNEQFF
DNA: TGTGCCAGTAGTTCCTCCCCAGGGAATGAGCAGTTCTTC

J: TRBJ2-3
size: -
D: TRBD2
V: TRBV6-4
CDR3: CASSQAGGTDTQYF
DNA: TGTGCCAGCAGCCAAGCGGGGGGCACAGATACGCAGTATTTT

J: TRBJ1-1
size: -
D: -
V: TRBV20-1
CDR3: CSARDWGAAFF
DNA: TGCAGTGCTAGAGATTGGGGCGCTGCTTTCTTT

J: TRBJ2-3
size: -
D: TRBD2
V: TRBV7-2
CDR3: CASSSSGGGEDTQYF
DNA: TGTGCCAGCAGCTCTAGCGGGGGGGGAGAAGATACGCAGTATTTT